This entry concerns a single TCR beta chain. This sample stems from a study of blood T cell repertoires in COVID-19. Study background: Acute and convalescent COVID-19 specimens originated in the United States, Italy and Spain. PBMCs, B-cell-depleted T cells, or T cells were the source of the cDNA or gDNA that made up the material.

Original processing notes: Reference gene primer amplification gave nucleated cell count estimates. Measured with immunoSEQ multiplex PCR; TCRdb has only the in-frame clones, and not every one. Clonal size and the V and J genes are those of that table, whereas D and trimming came from the DNA. This table holds fewer than 250,000 clones, roughly nine tenths found once. CDR3 size: 14 residues. Germline lookup yields CDR1 MNHEY and CDR2 SVGAGI. The V end lost 8 bases, the J end lost 1 base, and 14 bases lay between the germline ends. V and J are TRBV6-5 and TRBJ1-2; perhaps TRBD1 as D (5 bases). The sequencing input was peripheral blood. The sequence derives from a man in his thirties or forties with acute or convalescent COVID-19. CDR3 amino acids: CASAGGFLNYGYTF. As DNA, the CDR3 is TGTGCCAGCGCGGGGGGATTTCTTAACTATGGCTACACCTTC.